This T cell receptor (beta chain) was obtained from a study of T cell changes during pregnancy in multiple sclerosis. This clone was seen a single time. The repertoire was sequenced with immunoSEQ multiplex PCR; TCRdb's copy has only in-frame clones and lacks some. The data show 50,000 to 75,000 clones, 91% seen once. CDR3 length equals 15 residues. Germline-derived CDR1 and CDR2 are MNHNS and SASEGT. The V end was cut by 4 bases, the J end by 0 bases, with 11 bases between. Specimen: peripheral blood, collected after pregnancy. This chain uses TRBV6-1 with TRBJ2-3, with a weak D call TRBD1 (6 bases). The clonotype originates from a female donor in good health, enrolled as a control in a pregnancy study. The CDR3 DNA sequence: TGTGCCAGCAGTGTCGGGACATATAGCACAGATACGCAGTATTTT. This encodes CASSVGTYSTDTQYF.